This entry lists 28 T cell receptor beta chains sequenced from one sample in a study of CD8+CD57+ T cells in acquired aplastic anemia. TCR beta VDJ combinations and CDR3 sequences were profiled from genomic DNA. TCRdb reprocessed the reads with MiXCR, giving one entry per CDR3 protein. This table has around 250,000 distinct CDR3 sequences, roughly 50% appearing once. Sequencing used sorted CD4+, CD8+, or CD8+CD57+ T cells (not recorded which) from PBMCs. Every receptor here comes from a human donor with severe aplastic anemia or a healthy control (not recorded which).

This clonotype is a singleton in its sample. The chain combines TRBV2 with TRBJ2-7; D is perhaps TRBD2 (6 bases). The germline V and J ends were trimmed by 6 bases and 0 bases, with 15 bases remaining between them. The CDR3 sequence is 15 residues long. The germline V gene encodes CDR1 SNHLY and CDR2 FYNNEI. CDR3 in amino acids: CASRAKGGNSYEQYF. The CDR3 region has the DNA TGTGCCAGCAGGGCCAAGGGCGGGAACTCCTACGAGCAGTACTTC.

This CDR3 reads CASSSVAGDPTGELFF. The CDR3 DNA is TGCGCCAGCAGCTCGGTAGCAGGGGATCCCACCGGGGAGCTGTTTTTT. The V gene is TRBV5-1, the J gene TRBJ2-2; tentatively, D is TRBD1 (6 bases). In germline, CDR1 is SGHRS, CDR2 YFSETQ. V lost 3 bases, J lost 4 bases, and 16 bases lay in between. This CDR3 spans 16 amino acids.

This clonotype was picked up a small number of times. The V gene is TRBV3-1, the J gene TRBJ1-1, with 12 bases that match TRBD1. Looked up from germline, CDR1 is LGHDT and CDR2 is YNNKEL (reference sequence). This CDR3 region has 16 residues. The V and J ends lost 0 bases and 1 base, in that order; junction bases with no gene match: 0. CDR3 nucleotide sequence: TGTGCCAGCAGCCAAGAGGGACAGGGGGCGAACACTGAAGCTTTCTTT. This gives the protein CASSQEGQGANTEAFF.

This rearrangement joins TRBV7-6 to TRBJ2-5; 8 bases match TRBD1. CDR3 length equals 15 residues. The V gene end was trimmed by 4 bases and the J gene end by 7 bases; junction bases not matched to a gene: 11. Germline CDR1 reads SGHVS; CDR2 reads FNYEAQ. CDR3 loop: CASSSERTGKGTQYF. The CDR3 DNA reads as TGTGCCAGCAGCTCCGAACGGACAGGGAAGGGGACCCAGTACTTC.

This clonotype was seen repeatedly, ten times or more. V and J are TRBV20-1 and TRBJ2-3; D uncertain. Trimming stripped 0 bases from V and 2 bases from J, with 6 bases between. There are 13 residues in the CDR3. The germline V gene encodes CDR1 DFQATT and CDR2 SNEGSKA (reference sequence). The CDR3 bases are TGCAGTGCTAGAGACCTAGTCACAGATACGCAGTATTTT. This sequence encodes CSARDLVTDTQYF.

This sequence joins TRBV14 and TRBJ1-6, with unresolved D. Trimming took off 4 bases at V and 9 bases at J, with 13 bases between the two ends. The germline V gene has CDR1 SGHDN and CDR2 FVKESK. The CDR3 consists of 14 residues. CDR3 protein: CASSPTERVSPLHF. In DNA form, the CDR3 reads TGTGCCAGCAGCCCTACTGAAAGGGTTTCACCCCTCCACTTT.

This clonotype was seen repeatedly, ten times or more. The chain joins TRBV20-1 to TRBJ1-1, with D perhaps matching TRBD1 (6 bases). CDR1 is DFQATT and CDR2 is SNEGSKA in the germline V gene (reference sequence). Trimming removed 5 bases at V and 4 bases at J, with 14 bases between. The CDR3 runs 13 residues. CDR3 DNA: TGCAGTGCTGGACCGGGACACCTCACTGAAGCTTTCTTT. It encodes CSAGPGHLTEAFF.

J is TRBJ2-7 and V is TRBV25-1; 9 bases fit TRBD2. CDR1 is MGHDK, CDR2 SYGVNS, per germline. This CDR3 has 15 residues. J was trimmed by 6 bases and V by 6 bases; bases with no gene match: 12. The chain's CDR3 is CASSPAGGRAGEQYF. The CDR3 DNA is TGTGCCAGCAGCCCAGCGGGGGGTCGAGCTGGCGAGCAGTACTTC.

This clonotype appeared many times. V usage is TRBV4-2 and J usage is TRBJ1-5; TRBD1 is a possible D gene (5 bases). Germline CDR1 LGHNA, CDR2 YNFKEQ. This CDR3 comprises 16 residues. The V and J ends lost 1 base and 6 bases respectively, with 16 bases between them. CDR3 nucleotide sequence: TGTGCCAGCAGCCAAGTTGGTCAGGGTATCGGTCAGCCCCAGCATTTT. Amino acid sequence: CASSQVGQGIGQPQHF.

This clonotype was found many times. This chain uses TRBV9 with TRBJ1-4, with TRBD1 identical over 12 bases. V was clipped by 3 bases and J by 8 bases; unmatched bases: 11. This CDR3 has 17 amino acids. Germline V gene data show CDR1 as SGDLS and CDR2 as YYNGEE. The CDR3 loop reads CASSAGTGGILREKLFF. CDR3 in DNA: TGTGCCAGCAGCGCCGGGACAGGGGGCATTTTGAGGGAAAAACTGTTTTTT.

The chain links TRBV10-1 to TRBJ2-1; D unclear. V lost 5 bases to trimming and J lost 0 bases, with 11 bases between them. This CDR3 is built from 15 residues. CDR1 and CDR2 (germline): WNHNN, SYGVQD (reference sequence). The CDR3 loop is CASSIQKSSYNEQFF. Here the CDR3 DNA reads TGCGCCAGCAGTATACAGAAAAGCTCCTACAATGAGCAGTTCTTC.

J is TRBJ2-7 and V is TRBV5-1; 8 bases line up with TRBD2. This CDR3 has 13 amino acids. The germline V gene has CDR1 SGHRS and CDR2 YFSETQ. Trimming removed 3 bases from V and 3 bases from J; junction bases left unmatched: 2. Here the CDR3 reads CASSSGLGYEQYF. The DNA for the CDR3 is TGCGCCAGCAGCTCGGGACTAGGCTACGAGCAGTACTTC.

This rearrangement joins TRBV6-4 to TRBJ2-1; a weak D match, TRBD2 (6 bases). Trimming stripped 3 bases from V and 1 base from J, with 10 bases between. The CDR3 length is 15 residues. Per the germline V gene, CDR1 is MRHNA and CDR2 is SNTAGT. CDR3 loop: CASSESGLSYNEQFF. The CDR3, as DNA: TGTGCCAGCAGTGAAAGCGGGTTATCCTACAATGAGCAGTTCTTC.

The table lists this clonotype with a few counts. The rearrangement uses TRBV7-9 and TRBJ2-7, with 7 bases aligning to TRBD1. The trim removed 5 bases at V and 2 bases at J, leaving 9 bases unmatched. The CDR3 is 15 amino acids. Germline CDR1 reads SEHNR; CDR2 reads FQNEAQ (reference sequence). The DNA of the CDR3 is TGTGCCAGCAGCCCGAGGACAGGTCCTCCCTACGAGCAGTACTTC. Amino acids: CASSPRTGPPYEQYF.

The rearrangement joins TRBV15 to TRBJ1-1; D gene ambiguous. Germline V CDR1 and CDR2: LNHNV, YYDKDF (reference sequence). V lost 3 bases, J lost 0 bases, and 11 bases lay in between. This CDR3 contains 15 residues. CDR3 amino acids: CATSRGSGLNTEAFF. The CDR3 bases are TGTGCCACCAGCAGGGGCAGTGGATTGAACACTGAAGCTTTCTTT.

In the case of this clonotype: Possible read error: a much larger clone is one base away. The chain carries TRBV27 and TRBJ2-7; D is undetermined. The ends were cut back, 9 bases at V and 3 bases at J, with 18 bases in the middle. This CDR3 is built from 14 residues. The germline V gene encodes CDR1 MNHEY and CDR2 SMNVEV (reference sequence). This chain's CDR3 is CARGPVDGNYEQYF. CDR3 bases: TGTGCCAGGGGTCCCGTCGACGGTAACTACGAGCAGTACTTC.

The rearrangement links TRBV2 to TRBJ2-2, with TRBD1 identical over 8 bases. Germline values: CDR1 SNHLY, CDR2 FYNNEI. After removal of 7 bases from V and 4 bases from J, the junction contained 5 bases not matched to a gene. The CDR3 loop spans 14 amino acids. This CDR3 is CASTTGVPTGELFF. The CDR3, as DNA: TGTGCCAGCACGACAGGGGTGCCCACCGGGGAGCTGTTTTTT.

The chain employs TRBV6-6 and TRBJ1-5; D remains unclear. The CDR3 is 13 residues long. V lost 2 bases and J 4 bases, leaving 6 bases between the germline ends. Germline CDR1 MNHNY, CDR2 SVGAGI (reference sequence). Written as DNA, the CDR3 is TGTGCCAGCAGTTACGGGAATAATCAGCCCCAGCATTTT. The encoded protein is CASSYGNNQPQHF.

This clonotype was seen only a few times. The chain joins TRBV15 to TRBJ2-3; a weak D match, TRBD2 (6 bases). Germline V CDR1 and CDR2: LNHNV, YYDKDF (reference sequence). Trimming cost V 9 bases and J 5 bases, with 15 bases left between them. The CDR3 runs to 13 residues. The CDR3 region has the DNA TGTGCCACGCAGGGACTGGCAAAAGATACGCAGTATTTT. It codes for CATQGLAKDTQYF.

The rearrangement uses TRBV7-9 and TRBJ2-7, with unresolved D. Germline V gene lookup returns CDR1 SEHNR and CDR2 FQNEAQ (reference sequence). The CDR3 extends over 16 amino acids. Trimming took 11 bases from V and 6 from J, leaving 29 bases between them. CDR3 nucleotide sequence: TGTGCCGGTAGCTTGCACCCTGCTAAAGGTGCCTGCGAGCAGTACTTC. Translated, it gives CAGSLHPAKGACEQYF.

The CDR3 bases are TGTGCCAGCAGTGCAGGACAGGGTCGAGAGACCCAGTACTTC. Its protein product is CASSAGQGRETQYF. The genes are TRBV25-1 and TRBJ2-5, with TRBD1 matching 8 bases. The CDR3 spans 14 residues. The V and J ends lost 4 bases and 4 bases, in that order; junction bases with no gene match: 5. Germline CDR1 is MGHDK and CDR2 is SYGVNS.

In DNA, the CDR3 is TGCAGTGCTAGAATCGGAGCGGGAGTTAGCACAGATACGCAGTATTTT. Its protein is CSARIGAGVSTDTQYF. This sequence joins TRBV20-1 and TRBJ2-3; 8 nucleotides match TRBD2. Germline V gene data show CDR1 as DFQATT and CDR2 as SNEGSKA (reference sequence). The CDR3 covers 16 residues. With 2 bases clipped from V and 0 bases from J, the junction kept 7 bases outside the gene matches.

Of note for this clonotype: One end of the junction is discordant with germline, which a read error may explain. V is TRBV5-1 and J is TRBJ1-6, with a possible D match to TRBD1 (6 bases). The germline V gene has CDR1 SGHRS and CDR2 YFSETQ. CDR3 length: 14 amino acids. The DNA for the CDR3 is TGTGCCAGCAGCTTAAGGACAGCCAATTCACCCCTCCACTTT. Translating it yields CASSLRTANSPLHF. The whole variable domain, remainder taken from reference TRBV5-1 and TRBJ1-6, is KAGVTQTPRYLIKTRGQQVTLSCSPISGHRSVSWYQQTPGQGLQFLFEYFSETQRNKGNFPGRFSGRQFSNSRSEMNVSTLELGDSALYLCASSLRTANSPLHFGNGTRLTVT.

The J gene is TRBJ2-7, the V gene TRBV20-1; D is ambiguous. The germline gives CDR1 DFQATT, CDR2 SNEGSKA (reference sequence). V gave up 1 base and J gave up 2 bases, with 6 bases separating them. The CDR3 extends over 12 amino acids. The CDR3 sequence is CSARGDTYEQYF. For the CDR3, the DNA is TGCAGTGCTAGAGGCGACACCTACGAGCAGTACTTC.

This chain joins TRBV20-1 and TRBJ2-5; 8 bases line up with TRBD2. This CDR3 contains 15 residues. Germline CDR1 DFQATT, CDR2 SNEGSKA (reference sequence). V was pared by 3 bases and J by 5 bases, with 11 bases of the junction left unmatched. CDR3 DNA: TGCAGTGCTAGTGGTGCGGGAGGCCCCCGGGAGACCCAGTACTTC. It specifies CSASGAGGPRETQYF.

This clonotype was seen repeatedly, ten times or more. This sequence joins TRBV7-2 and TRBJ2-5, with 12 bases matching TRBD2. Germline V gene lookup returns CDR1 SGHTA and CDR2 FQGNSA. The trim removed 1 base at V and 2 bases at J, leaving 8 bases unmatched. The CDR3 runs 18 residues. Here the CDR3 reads CASSLGRRLAGAQETQYF. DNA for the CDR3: TGTGCCAGCAGCTTAGGTCGTCGACTAGCGGGGGCTCAAGAGACCCAGTACTTC.

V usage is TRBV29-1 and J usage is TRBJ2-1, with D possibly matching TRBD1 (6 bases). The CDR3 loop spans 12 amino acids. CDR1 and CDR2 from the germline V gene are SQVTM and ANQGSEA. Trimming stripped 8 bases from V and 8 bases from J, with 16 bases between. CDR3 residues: CSHIGGYDEQFF. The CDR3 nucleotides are TGCAGCCACATAGGGGGTTACGATGAGCAGTTCTTC.

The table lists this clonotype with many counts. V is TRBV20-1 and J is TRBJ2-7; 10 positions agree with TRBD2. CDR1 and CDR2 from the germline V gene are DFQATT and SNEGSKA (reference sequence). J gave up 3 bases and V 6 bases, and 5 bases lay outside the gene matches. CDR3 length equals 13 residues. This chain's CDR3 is CSARTSGNYEQYF. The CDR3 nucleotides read TGCAGTGCCCGGACTAGCGGAAACTACGAGCAGTACTTC.